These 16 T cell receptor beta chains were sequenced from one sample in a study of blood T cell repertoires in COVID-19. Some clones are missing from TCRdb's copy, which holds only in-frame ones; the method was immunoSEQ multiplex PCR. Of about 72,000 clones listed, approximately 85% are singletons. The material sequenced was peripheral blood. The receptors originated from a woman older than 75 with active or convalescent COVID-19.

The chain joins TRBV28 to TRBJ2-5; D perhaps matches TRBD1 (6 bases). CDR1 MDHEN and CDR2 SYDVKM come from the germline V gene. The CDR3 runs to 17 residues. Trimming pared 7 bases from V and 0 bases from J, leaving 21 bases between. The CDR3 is CASTLLNRDTNQETQYF. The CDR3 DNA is TGTGCCAGCACCCTCCTAAACAGGGACACTAACCAAGAGACCCAGTACTTC.

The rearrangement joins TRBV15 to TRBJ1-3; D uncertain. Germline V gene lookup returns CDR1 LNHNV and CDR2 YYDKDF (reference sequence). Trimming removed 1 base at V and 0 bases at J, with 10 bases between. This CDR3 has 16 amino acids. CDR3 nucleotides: TGTGCCACCAGCAGAGGCGGGCGGAACTCTGGAAACACCATATATTTT. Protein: CATSRGGRNSGNTIYF.

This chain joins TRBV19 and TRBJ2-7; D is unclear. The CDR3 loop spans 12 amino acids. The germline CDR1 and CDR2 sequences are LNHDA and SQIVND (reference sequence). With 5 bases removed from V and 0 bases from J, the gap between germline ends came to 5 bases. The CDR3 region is CASSDFSYEQYF. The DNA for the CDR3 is TGTGCCAGTAGTGACTTCTCCTACGAGCAGTACTTC.

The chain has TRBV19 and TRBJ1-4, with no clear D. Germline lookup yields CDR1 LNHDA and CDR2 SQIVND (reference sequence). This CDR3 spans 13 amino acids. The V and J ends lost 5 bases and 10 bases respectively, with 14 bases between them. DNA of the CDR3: TGTGCCAGTAGTTATCTCGGGTGGGTAAAACTGTTTTTT. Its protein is CASSYLGWVKLFF.

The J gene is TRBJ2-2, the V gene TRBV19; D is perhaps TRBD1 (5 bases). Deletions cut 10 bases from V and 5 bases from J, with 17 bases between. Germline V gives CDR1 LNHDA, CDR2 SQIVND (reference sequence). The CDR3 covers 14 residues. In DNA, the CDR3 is TGTGCCATCACAGGCGATCCCGCGACCGGGGAGCTGTTTTTT. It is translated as CAITGDPATGELFF.

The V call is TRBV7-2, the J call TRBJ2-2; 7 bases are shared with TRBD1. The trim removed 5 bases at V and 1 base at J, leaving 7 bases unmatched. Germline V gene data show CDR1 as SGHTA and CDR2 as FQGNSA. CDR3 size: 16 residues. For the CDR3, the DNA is TGTGCCAGCAGCCGCCGGACAGGCGAGAACACCGGGGAGCTGTTTTTT. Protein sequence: CASSRRTGENTGELFF. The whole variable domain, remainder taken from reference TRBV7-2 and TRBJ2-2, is GAGVSQSPSNKVTEKGKDVELRCDPISGHTALYWYRQSLGQGLEFLIYFQGNSAPDKSGLPSDRFSAERTGGSVSTLTIQRTQQEDSAVYLCASSRRTGENTGELFFGEGSRLTVL.

The CDR3 DNA follows: TGTGCCAGCAGCTCAGGCCGGGGGAGCAATCAGCCCCAGCATTTT. This sequence encodes CASSSGRGSNQPQHF. The chain recombines TRBV7-8 with TRBJ1-5; tentatively, D is TRBD1 (5 bases). Trimming shortened V by 4 bases and J by 1 base, and 11 bases separated the two germline ends. Germline-derived CDR1 and CDR2 are SGHVS and FQNEAQ. This CDR3 comprises 15 residues.

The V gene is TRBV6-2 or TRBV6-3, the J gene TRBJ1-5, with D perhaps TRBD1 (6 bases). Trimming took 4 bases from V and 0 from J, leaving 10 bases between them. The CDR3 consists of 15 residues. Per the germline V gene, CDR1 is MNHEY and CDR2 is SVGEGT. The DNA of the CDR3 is TGTGCCAGCAGTTTAGGACAGTCTAGCAATCAGCCCCAGCATTTT. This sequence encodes CASSLGQSSNQPQHF.

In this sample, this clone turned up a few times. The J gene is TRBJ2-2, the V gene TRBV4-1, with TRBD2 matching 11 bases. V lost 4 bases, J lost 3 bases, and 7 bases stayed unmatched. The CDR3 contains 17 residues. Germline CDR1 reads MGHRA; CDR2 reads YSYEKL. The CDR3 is CASSLPLLAGDTGELFF. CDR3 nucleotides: TGCGCCAGCAGCCTACCCTTACTAGCGGGGGACACCGGGGAGCTGTTTTTT.

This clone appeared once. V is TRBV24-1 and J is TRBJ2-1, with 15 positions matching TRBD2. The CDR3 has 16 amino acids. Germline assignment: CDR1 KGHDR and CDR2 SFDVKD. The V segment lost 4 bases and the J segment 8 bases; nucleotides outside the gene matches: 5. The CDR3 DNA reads TGTGCCACCAGTGACGGGACTAGCGGGGGGTACGATGAGCAGTTCTTC. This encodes CATSDGTSGGYDEQFF.

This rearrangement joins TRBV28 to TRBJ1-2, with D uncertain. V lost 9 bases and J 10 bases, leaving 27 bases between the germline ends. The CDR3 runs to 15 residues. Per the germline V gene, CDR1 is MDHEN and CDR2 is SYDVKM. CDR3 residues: CASIRPTAPLRSYTF. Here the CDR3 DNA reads TGTGCCAGTATACGTCCAACCGCACCACTCCGGTCCTACACCTTC.

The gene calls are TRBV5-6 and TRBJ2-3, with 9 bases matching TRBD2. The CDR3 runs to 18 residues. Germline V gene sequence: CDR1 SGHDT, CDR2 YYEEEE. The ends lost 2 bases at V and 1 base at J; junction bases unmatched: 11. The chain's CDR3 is CASSFIVGGGAGTDTQYF. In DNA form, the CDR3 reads TGTGCCAGCAGCTTCATCGTGGGCGGGGGGGCCGGCACAGATACGCAGTATTTT.

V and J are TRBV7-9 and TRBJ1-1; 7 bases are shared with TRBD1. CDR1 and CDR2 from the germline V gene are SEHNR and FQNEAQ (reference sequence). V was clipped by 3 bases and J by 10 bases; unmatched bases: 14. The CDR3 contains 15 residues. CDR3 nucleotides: TGTGCCAGCAGCTTTTCCCAGGGGGAAGAGGGTAGAGCTTTCTTT. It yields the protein CASSFSQGEEGRAFF.

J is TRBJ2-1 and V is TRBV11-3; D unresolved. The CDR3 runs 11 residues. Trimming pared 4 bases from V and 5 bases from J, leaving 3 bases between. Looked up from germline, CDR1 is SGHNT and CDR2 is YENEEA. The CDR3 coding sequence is TGTGCCAGCAGCTCAGACAATGAGCAGTTCTTC. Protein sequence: CASSSDNEQFF.

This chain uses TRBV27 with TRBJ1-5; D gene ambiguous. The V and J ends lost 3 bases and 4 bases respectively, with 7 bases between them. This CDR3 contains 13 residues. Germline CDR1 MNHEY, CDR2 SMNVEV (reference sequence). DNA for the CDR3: TGTGCCAGCAGTTTCGGCGGAAATCAGCCCCAGCATTTT. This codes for CASSFGGNQPQHF.

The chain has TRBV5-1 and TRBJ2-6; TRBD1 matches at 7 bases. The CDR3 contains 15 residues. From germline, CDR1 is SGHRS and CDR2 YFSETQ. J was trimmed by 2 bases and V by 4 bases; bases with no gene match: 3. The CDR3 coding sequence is TGCGCCAGCAGCATAGACAGGGCTGGGGCCAACGTCCTGACTTTC. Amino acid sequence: CASSIDRAGANVLTF.